This T cell receptor beta chain derives from a study of T cells after yellow fever vaccination. TCRdb re-called the 5' RACE reads with MiXCR, one entry per CDR3 protein. The table records 500,000 to 700,000 distinct CDR3 sequences, less than 20% of them present only once. This clonotype has a handful of counts. CDR3 size: 13 residues. Trimming stripped 3 bases from V and 11 bases from J, with 11 bases between. The material sequenced was PBMCs, taken 15 days after the yellow fever booster vaccination. V and J are TRBV12-3 or TRBV12-4 and TRBJ1-6, with D possibly TRBD1 on 5 matching bases. This clonotype was obtained from a man aged 30 to 45 who received the YFV17D yellow fever vaccine. CDR3 amino acids: CASSFGGGTPLHF. The CDR3 DNA reads as TGTGCCAGCAGTTTCGGGGGAGGTACACCCCTCCACTTT.